This TCR beta chain was retrieved from a study of blood T cell repertoires in COVID-19. Study-level information: Italy, Spain and the United States were the sources of the convalescent and acute COVID-19 samples. Sources were T cells, B-cell-depleted T cells, or PBMCs; the material itself was cDNA or gDNA.

CDR3 length: 15 residues. Trimming stripped 3 bases from V and 1 base from J, with 12 bases between. From germline, CDR1 is KGHSH and CDR2 LQKENI. In the original analysis: Estimation of nucleated cell counts was performed using reference gene primer amplification. Method: immunoSEQ multiplex PCR; TCRdb's copy keeps in-frame clones and lacks some. That table supplies the V and J calls and clone size; D and trimming were determined from the DNA. The table lists 240,000 or so clones, approximately 86% of them singletons. The V call is TRBV18, the J call TRBJ1-1; D unresolved. This receptor was identified in a woman aged 70-85 years with active or convalescent COVID-19. The specimen was peripheral blood. CDR3 in amino acids: CASSPVMGQNTEAFF. In DNA, the CDR3 is TGTGCCAGCTCACCCGTCATGGGCCAGAACACTGAAGCTTTCTTT. Supplemented by reference TRBV18 and TRBJ1-1, the full variable domain reads NAGVMQNPRHLVRRRGQEARLRCSPMKGHSHVYWYRQLPEEGLKFMVYLQKENIIDESGMPKERFSAEFPKEGPSILRIQQVVRGDSAAYFCASSPVMGQNTEAFFGQGTRLTVV.